This T cell receptor beta chain was sequenced in a study of CD8 T cells in ankylosing spondylitis. Overall study results and limits: Disease-linked clones reportedly concentrated significantly in matched ankylosing spondylitis synovial fluid. About 8 highly homologous variants made up a TCR beta motif that seemed to typify ankylosing spondylitis blood.

V gave up 3 bases and J gave up 4 bases, with 2 bases separating them. The CDR3 extends over 12 amino acids. CDR1 is KGHDR and CDR2 is SFDVKD in the germline V gene. Making the TCR beta libraries involved quantitative 5'-RACE with molecular barcodes. TCRdb redid the calling of the 5' RACE reads with MiXCR, one entry per CDR3 protein. The table includes about 240,000 distinct CDR3 sequences, 10% to 13% detected once. To note about this clonotype: Its antigen is unknown.

V and J are TRBV24-1 and TRBJ2-2; D gene ambiguous. The sequence was obtained from a male donor with ankylosing spondylitis or in good health (not recorded which). Sequencing was performed on blood, either unsorted or a sorted T cell fraction (not recorded which). The CDR3, as DNA: TGTGCCACCAGTGATCTCACCGGGGAGCTGTTTTTT. Encoded protein: CATSDLTGELFF.